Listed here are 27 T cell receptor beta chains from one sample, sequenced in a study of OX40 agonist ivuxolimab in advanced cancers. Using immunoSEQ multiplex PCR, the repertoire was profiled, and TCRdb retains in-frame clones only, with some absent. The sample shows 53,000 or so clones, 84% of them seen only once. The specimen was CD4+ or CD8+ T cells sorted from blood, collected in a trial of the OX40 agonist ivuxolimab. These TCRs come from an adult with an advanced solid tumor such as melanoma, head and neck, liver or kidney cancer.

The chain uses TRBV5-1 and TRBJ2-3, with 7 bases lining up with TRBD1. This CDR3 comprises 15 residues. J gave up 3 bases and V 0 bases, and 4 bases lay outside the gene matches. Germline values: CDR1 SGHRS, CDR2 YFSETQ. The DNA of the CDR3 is TGCGCCAGCAGCTTGGGTAGACAGGGAACAGATACGCAGTATTTT. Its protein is CASSLGRQGTDTQYF.

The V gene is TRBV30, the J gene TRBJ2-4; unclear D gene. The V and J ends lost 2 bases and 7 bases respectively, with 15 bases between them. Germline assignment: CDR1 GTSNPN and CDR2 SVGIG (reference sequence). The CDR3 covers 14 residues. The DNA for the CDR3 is TGTGCCTGGAGTAAGGAACCTCAAGGGAACATTCAGTACTTC. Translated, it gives CAWSKEPQGNIQYF.

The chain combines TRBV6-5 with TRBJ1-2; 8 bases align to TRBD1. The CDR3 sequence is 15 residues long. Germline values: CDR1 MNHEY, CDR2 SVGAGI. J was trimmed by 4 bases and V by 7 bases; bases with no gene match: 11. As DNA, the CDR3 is TGTGCCAGCACTTCGACAGGGGATCGCAGCTATGGCTACACCTTC. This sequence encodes CASTSTGDRSYGYTF.

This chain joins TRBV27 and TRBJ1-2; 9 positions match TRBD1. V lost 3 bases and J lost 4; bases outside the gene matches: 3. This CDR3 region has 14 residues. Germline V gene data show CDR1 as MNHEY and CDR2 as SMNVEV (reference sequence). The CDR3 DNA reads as TGTGCCAGCAGTTTGACAGGGGGACCCTATGGCTACACCTTC. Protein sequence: CASSLTGGPYGYTF.

In nucleotides, the CDR3 is TGTGCCAGCAGCTCCAGGAGGACTAGCGGGGGCAATGAGCAGTTCTTC. Protein: CASSSRRTSGGNEQFF. V and J are TRBV11-3 and TRBJ2-1; 13 bases are shared with TRBD2. Germline CDR1 and CDR2: SGHNT and YENEEA. The J segment lost 6 bases and the V segment lost 4 bases, leaving 6 bases of the junction unmatched. CDR3 length: 16 residues.

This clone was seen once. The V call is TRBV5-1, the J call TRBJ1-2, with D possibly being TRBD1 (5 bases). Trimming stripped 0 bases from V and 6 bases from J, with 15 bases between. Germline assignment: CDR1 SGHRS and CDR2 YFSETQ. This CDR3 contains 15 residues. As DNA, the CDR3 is TGCGCCAGCAGCTTGGTGACAGCGAGTGGTGATGGCTACACCTTC. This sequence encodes CASSLVTASGDGYTF.

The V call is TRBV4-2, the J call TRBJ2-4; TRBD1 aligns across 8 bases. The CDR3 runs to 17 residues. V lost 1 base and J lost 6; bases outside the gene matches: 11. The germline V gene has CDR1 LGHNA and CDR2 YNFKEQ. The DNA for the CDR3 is TGTGCCAGCAGCCAAGGGGCCGACAGGGGTGGGGGAAACATTCAGTACTTC. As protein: CASSQGADRGGGNIQYF.

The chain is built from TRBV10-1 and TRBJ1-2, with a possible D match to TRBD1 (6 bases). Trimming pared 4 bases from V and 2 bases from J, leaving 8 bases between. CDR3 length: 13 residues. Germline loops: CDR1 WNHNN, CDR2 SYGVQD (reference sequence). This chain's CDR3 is CASSVGQNYGYTF. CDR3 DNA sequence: TGCGCCAGCAGTGTGGGACAAAACTATGGCTACACCTTC.

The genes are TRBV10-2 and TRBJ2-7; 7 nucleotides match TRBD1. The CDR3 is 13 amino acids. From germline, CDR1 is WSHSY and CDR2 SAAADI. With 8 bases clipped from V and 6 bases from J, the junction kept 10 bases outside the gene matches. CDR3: CASGTGVPFEQYF. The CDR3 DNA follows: TGCGCCAGCGGAACAGGGGTCCCGTTCGAGCAGTACTTC.

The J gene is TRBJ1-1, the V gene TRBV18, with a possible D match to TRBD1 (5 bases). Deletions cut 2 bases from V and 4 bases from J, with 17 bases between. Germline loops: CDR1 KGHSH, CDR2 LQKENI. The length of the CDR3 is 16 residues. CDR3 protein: CASSPGPQAGPTEAFF. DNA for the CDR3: TGTGCCAGCTCACCAGGTCCGCAGGCAGGGCCCACTGAAGCTTTCTTT.

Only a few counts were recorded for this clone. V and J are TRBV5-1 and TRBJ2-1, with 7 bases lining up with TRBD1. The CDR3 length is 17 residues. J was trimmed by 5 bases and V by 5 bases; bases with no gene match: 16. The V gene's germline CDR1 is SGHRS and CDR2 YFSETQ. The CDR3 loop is CASRVRWANRGNNEQFF. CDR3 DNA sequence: TGCGCCAGCAGAGTCCGGTGGGCTAACAGGGGAAACAATGAGCAGTTCTTC.

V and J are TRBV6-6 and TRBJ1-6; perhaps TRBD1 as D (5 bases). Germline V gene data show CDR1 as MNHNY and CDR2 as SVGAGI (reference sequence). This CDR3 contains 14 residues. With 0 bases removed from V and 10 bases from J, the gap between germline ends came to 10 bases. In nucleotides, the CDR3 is TGTGCCAGCAGTTACTCAGGGGAAGACTCACCCCTCCACTTT. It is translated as CASSYSGEDSPLHF.

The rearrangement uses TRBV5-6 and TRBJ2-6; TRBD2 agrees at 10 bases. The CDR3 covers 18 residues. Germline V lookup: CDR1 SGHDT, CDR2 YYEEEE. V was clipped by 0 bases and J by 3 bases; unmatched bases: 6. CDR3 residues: CASSLGLAGVNGANVLTF. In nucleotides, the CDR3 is TGTGCCAGCAGCTTGGGCCTAGCGGGAGTTAATGGGGCCAACGTCCTGACTTTC.

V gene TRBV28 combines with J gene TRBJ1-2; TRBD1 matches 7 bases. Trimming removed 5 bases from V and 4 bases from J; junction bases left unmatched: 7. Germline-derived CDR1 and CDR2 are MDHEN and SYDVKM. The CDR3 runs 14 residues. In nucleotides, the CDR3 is TGTGCCAGCAGTCGACAGGGTCGGAGCTATGGCTACACCTTC. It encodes CASSRQGRSYGYTF.

CDR3 sequence reads: CASSDQAGWRTDTQYF. DNA for the CDR3: TGTGCCAGCAGTGACCAGGCGGGATGGCGCACAGATACGCAGTATTTT. J is TRBJ2-3 and V is TRBV2, with D perhaps TRBD2 (6 bases). Germline V CDR1 and CDR2: SNHLY, FYNNEI. Deletions cut 3 bases from V and 1 base from J, with 14 bases between. There are 16 residues in the CDR3.

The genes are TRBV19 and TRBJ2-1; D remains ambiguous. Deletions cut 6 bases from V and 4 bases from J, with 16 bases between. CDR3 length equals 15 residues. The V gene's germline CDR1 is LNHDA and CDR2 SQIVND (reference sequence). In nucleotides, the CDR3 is TGTGCCAGTAGCCCGGGCCGGATCGGATACAATGAGCAGTTCTTC. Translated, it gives CASSPGRIGYNEQFF.

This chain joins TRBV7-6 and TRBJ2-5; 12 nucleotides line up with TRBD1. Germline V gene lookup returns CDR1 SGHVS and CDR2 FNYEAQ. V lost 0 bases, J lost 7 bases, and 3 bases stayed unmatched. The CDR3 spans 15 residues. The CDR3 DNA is TGTGCCAGCAGCTTAGCGGGGACAGGGGGCTTGACCCAGTACTTC. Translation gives CASSLAGTGGLTQYF.

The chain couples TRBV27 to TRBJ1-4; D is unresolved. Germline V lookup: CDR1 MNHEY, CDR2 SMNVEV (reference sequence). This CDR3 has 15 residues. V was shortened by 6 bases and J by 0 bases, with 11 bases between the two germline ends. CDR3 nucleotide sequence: TGTGCCAGCAGCAAATCGACGGCAACTAATGAAAAACTGTTTTTT. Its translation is CASSKSTATNEKLFF.

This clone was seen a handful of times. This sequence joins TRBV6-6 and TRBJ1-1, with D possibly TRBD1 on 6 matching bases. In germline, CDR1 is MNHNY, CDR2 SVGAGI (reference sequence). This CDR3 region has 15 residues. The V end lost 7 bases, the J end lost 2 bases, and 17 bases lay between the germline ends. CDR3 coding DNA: TGTGCCAGCATTCAAATTGGACAGACTAACACTGAAGCTTTCTTT. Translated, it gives CASIQIGQTNTEAFF.

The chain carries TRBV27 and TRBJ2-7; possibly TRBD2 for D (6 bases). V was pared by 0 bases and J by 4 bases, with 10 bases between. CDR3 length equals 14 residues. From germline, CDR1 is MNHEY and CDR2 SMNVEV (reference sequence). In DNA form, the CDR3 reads TGTGCCAGCAGTTTATCTTGGACTACTTACGAGCAGTACTTC. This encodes CASSLSWTTYEQYF.

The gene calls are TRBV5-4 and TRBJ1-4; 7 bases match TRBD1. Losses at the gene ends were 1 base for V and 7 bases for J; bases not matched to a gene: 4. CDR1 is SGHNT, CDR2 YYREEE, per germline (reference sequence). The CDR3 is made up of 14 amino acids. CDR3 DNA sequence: TGTGCCAGCAGCTTGCGGGACAGCTCTGAAAAACTGTTTTTT. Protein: CASSLRDSSEKLFF.

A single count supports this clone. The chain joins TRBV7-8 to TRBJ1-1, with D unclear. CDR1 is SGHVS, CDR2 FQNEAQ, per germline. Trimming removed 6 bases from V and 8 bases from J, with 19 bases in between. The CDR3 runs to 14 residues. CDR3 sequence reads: CASRRVEGGTEAFF. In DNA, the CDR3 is TGTGCCAGCAGGCGAGTGGAGGGAGGCACCGAAGCTTTCTTT.

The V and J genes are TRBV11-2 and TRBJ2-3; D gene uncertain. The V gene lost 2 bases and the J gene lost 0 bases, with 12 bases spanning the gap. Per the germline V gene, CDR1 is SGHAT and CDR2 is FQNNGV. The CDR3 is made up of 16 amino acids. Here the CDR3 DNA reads TGTGCCAGCAGCTTACCGCCTATAACTAGCACAGATACGCAGTATTTT. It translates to CASSLPPITSTDTQYF.

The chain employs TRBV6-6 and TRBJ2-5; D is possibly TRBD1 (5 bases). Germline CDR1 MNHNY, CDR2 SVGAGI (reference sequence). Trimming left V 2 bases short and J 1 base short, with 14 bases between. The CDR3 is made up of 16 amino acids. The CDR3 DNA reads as TGTGCCAGCAGTTACCCCCTAGGGGCCACCCAAGAGACCCAGTACTTC. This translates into CASSYPLGATQETQYF.

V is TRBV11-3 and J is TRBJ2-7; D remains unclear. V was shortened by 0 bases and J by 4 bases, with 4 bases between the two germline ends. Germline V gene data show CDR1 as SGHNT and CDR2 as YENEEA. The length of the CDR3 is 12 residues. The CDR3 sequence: CASSLEFYEQYF. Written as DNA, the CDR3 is TGTGCCAGCAGCTTAGAATTTTACGAGCAGTACTTC.

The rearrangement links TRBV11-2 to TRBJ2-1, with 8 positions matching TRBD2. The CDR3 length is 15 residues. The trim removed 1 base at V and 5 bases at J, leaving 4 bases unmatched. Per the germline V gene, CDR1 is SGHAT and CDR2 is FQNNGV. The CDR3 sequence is CASSLAGGNHNEQFF. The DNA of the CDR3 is TGTGCCAGCAGCTTAGCGGGAGGGAACCACAATGAGCAGTTCTTC.

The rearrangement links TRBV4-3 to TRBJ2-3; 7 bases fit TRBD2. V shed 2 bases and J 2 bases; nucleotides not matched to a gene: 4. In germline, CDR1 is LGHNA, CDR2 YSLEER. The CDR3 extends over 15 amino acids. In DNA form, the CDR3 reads TGCGCCAGCAGCCAAAACCTAGCGGACACAGATACGCAGTATTTT. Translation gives CASSQNLADTDTQYF.